The next 19 T cell receptor beta chains were all read from a single sample in a study of blood T cell repertoires in COVID-19. Assay: immunoSEQ multiplex PCR; the TCRdb copy retains only in-frame clones and omits some. The table records approximately 210,000 clones, 80% to 90% of them present only once. The sample taken for sequencing was peripheral blood. The receptors shown here come from a woman aged 45-65 years with acute or convalescent COVID-19.

The V gene is TRBV28, the J gene TRBJ1-5, with D possibly being TRBD1 (6 bases). Germline V gene lookup returns CDR1 MDHEN and CDR2 SYDVKM. The V gene lost 7 bases and the J gene lost 6 bases, with 19 bases spanning the gap. The CDR3 loop spans 15 amino acids. The CDR3 loop reads CASILGGAGSQPQHF. As DNA, the CDR3 is TGTGCCAGCATCCTAGGGGGGGCCGGAAGTCAGCCCCAGCATTTT.

This clone was counted a few times. The CDR3 DNA reads as TGTGCCACCAGCAGAGATTACAGGGGCGGTGGTGGCAATCAGCCCCAGCATTTT. It translates to CATSRDYRGGGGNQPQHF. The chain has TRBV15 and TRBJ1-5; the match to TRBD1 covers 7 bases. Trimming at V came to 0 bases and at J to 2 bases, leaving 10 bases not matched to a gene. The germline V gene has CDR1 LNHNV and CDR2 YYDKDF (reference sequence). The CDR3 spans 18 residues.

V usage is TRBV19 and J usage is TRBJ1-4; 7 bases match TRBD1. This CDR3 has 15 residues. Germline loops: CDR1 LNHDA, CDR2 SQIVND (reference sequence). The V and J ends lost 7 bases and 1 base, in that order; junction bases with no gene match: 6. The CDR3 region has the DNA TGTGCCAGTACTACAGGGGCTGTAACTAATGAAAAACTGTTTTTT. This codes for CASTTGAVTNEKLFF.

V usage is TRBV6-5 and J usage is TRBJ1-2; the D is unclear. The CDR3 runs to 13 residues. The V and J ends lost 2 bases and 3 bases respectively, with 7 bases between them. Germline V gives CDR1 MNHEY, CDR2 SVGAGI. The CDR3 loop is CASSYQRDYGYTF. As DNA, the CDR3 is TGTGCCAGCAGTTACCAACGAGACTATGGCTACACCTTC.

The rearrangement joins TRBV25-1 to TRBJ2-2; D uncertain. There are 14 residues in the CDR3. CDR1 and CDR2 from the germline V gene are MGHDK and SYGVNS. The ends were cut back, 7 bases at V and 0 bases at J, with 9 bases in the middle. CDR3 loop: CASNDISNTGELFF. The CDR3 nucleotides are TGTGCCAGCAATGACATTTCGAACACCGGGGAGCTGTTTTTT.

The rearrangement joins TRBV19 to TRBJ2-7; D is possibly TRBD1 (6 bases). The CDR3 runs to 14 residues. CDR1 LNHDA and CDR2 SQIVND come from the germline V gene (reference sequence). Trimming cost V 7 bases and J 0 bases, with 13 bases left between them. For the CDR3, the DNA is TGTGCCAGTAAAGTCAGGGGAGACTCCTACGAGCAGTACTTC. Its protein is CASKVRGDSYEQYF.

The CDR3 loop reads CASSFHREWAQPQHF. CDR3 nucleotide sequence: TGTGCCAGCAGTTTTCACAGGGAATGGGCTCAGCCCCAGCATTTT. The V and J genes are TRBV28 and TRBJ1-5; a possible D gene is TRBD1 (6 bases). The CDR3 length is 15 residues. The ends were cut back, 3 bases at V and 6 bases at J, with 15 bases in the middle. Per germline, CDR1 MDHEN and CDR2 SYDVKM.

The gene calls are TRBV5-1 and TRBJ1-2, with D unclear. Trimming stripped 0 bases from V and 6 bases from J, with 12 bases between. CDR1 and CDR2 (germline): SGHRS, YFSETQ. The CDR3 is made up of 14 amino acids. The CDR3 here is CASSLAPLSDGYTF. DNA of the CDR3: TGCGCCAGCAGCTTGGCCCCGCTCTCGGATGGCTACACCTTC.

The chain uses TRBV9 and TRBJ2-1; 9 nucleotides match TRBD2. With V trimmed by 1 base and J by 8 bases, 4 bases remained unmatched. The CDR3 sequence is 14 residues long. Germline CDR1 and CDR2: SGDLS and YYNGEE. CDR3 bases: TGTGCCAGCAGCGTATTAAGACTAGCGGATGAGCAGTTCTTC. It codes for CASSVLRLADEQFF. The full variable domain, in which reference TRBV9 and TRBJ2-1 provide the parts outside the CDR3, is DSGVTQTPKHLITATGQRVTLRCSPRSGDLSVYWYQQSLDQGLQFLIQYYNGEERAKGNILERFSAQQFPDLHSELNLSSLELGDSALYFCASSVLRLADEQFFGPGTRLTVL.

The V call is TRBV6-5, the J call TRBJ1-5, with a weak D call TRBD1 (5 bases). From germline, CDR1 is MNHEY and CDR2 SVGAGI. Trimming pared 0 bases from V and 5 bases from J, leaving 8 bases between. CDR3 length: 14 residues. The CDR3 spells CASSYSEGHQPQHF. CDR3 DNA sequence: TGTGCCAGCAGTTACTCGGAGGGGCATCAGCCCCAGCATTTT.

CDR3 region: CASSMVGLPYNEQFF. The DNA of the CDR3 is TGTGCCAGTAGTATGGTCGGACTACCCTACAATGAGCAGTTCTTC. This chain links TRBV19 with TRBJ2-1; maybe TRBD2 (6 bases). There are 15 residues in the CDR3. V was pared by 3 bases and J by 2 bases, with 11 bases between. Germline V gene data show CDR1 as LNHDA and CDR2 as SQIVND (reference sequence). Together with reference TRBV19 and TRBJ2-1, the CDR3 gives the full variable domain: DGGITQSPKYLFRKEGQNVTLSCEQNLNHDAMYWYRQDPGQGLRLIYYSQIVNDFQKGDIAEGYSVSREKKESFPLTVTSAQKNPTAFYLCASSMVGLPYNEQFFGPGTRLTVL.

V usage is TRBV6-5 and J usage is TRBJ1-1; D is undetermined. V dropped 2 bases and J dropped 3 bases, with 10 bases sitting between them. CDR1 MNHEY and CDR2 SVGAGI come from the germline V gene. The CDR3 length is 14 residues. The CDR3 DNA reads as TGTGCCAGCAGTTACGTATACGGGGACACTGAAGCTTTCTTT. Its translation: CASSYVYGDTEAFF.

The rearrangement uses TRBV19 and TRBJ2-7; D perhaps matches TRBD2 (6 bases). The CDR3 contains 12 residues. Trimming removed 5 bases at V and 4 bases at J, with 9 bases between. Germline CDR1 LNHDA, CDR2 SQIVND (reference sequence). The CDR3 DNA reads TGTGCCAGTAGTCCGGGACTTTACGAGCAGTACTTC. Its translation: CASSPGLYEQYF.

This clone was recorded only once. This chain connects TRBV5-1 to TRBJ2-1; 8 nucleotides agree with TRBD2. This CDR3 spans 15 amino acids. Germline lookup yields CDR1 SGHRS and CDR2 YFSETQ. V lost 3 bases and J lost 8; bases outside the gene matches: 10. DNA of the CDR3: TGCGCCAGCAGCTCAGCGGGAGCGGGAGACGATGAGCAGTTCTTC. Its protein product is CASSSAGAGDDEQFF.

The gene calls are TRBV27 and TRBJ1-1, with a tentative D call TRBD1 (5 bases). CDR1 MNHEY and CDR2 SMNVEV come from the germline V gene (reference sequence). This CDR3 region has 14 residues. V shed 3 bases and J shed 4 bases, with 12 bases lying between them. The CDR3 is CASSFLGQGTEAFF. The DNA for the CDR3 is TGTGCCAGCAGTTTCTTGGGGCAGGGCACTGAAGCTTTCTTT.

This clone was seen ten or more times. The chain uses TRBV10-3 and TRBJ1-2, with D possibly being TRBD1 (5 bases). V was pared by 0 bases and J by 2 bases, with 10 bases between. Germline-derived CDR1 and CDR2 are ENHRY and SYGVKD. This CDR3 is 15 amino acids long. The CDR3 protein is CAISESIQGNYGYTF. The DNA of the CDR3 is TGTGCCATCAGTGAGTCGATTCAGGGAAACTATGGCTACACCTTC.

This clone was picked up one time. The CDR3 region is CASSLAYPGATGELFF. The CDR3 DNA is TGTGCCAGCAGCTTAGCGTATCCGGGAGCTACCGGGGAGCTGTTTTTT. The chain is built from TRBV7-2 and TRBJ2-2; TRBD2 is a possible D gene (6 bases). The CDR3 has 16 amino acids. Germline V gene lookup returns CDR1 SGHTA and CDR2 FQGNSA. V was shortened by 0 bases and J by 5 bases, with 13 bases between the two germline ends. Supplemented by reference TRBV7-2 and TRBJ2-2, the full variable domain reads GAGVSQSPSNKVTEKGKDVELRCDPISGHTALYWYRQSLGQGLEFLIYFQGNSAPDKSGLPSDRFSAERTGGSVSTLTIQRTQQEDSAVYLCASSLAYPGATGELFFGEGSRLTVL.

This chain joins TRBV3-1 (or the pseudogene TRBV3-2) and TRBJ2-7; no clear D gene. The germline V gene encodes CDR1 LGHDT and CDR2 YNNKEL (reference sequence). CDR3 length: 14 amino acids. Deletions cut 1 base from V and 3 bases from J, with 10 bases between. CDR3 amino acids: CASSQGLVNYEQYF. CDR3 bases: TGTGCCAGCAGCCAAGGGCTAGTCAACTACGAGCAGTACTTC.

There are a few counts of this clone. V usage is TRBV2 and J usage is TRBJ2-7; 7 nucleotides agree with TRBD2. Trimming took 4 bases from V and 9 from J; bases not matched to a gene: 6. The CDR3 is 12 amino acids. Germline CDR1 reads SNHLY; CDR2 reads FYNNEI. CDR3 DNA sequence: TGTGCCAGCAGTGGTATGGGGAGGGGGCAGTACTTC. The encoded protein is CASSGMGRGQYF.